Given below is one T cell receptor beta chain in context. Original analysis: Amplification with reference gene primers provided the estimates of nucleated cell counts. The data were produced by immunoSEQ multiplex PCR, yet TCRdb's version contains in-frame clones alone and is incomplete. That table is the source of V, J and clone size, and D and trimming were worked out from the DNA. The top ten hold about 39% of the sample, which has around 160,000 clones, 84% seen once. The data were taken from a study of blood T cell repertoires in COVID-19. At the level of the study: Sites across the United States, Italy and Spain contributed samples from acute and convalescent COVID-19. PBMCs, B-cell-depleted T cells, or T cells were the source of the cDNA or gDNA that made up the material.

Losses at the gene ends were 4 bases for V and 4 bases for J; bases not matched to a gene: 10. Germline V gives CDR1 LGHNA, CDR2 YNFKEQ. The length of the CDR3 is 17 residues. The sequence was obtained from a human donor in a cohort sampled during active COVID-19. The rearrangement joins TRBV4-2 to TRBJ2-2, with TRBD1 matching over 9 bases. The sequenced sample consisted of peripheral blood. The DNA for the CDR3 is TGTGCCAGCAGCCCAGGGGGGGGGACAGGGTCCACCGGGGAGCTGTTTTTT. Its translation is CASSPGGGTGSTGELFF.